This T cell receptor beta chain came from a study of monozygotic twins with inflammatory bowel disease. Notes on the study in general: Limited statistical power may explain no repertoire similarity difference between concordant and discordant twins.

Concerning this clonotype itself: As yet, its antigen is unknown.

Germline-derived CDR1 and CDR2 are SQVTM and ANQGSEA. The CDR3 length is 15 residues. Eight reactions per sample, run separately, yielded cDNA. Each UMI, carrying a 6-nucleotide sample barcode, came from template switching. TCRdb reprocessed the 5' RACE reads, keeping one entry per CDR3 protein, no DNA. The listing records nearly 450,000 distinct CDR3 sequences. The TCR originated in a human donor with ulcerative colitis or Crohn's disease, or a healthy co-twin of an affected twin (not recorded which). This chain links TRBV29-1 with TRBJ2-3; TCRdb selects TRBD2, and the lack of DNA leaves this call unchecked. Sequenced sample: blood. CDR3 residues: CSVEAGTSGTDTQYF.